These T cell receptor beta chains were read from a single sample in a study of blood T cell repertoires in COVID-19. TCRdb keeps only in-frame clones here, not all; method: immunoSEQ multiplex PCR. The sample includes approximately 110,000 clones, around nine tenths of them seen just once. Sequencing was done on a sample of peripheral blood. The receptors were gathered from a woman aged 45-65 years with active or convalescent COVID-19. CDR3s include the opening cysteine and the closing phenylalanine or tryptophan. The D gene is left open where the match is weak. A row's size may be missing; if present it is once, few, many or a size class.

D	J	size	length	V	CDR3	DNA
.	TRBJ2-1	.	14	TRBV9	CASSVARAGNEQFF	TGTGCCAGCAGCGTAGCGAGAGCCGGGAATGAGCAGTTCTTC
TRBD1	TRBJ1-4	.	15	TRBV5-1	CASSVNYRGDEKLFF	TGCGCCAGCAGCGTGAATTACAGGGGGGATGAAAAACTGTTTTTT
.	TRBJ2-5	.	14	TRBV7-2	CASSTRTSPRTQYF	TGTGCCAGCAGCACAAGAACGTCTCCCCGGACCCAGTACTTC
TRBD2	TRBJ2-3	.	16	TRBV5-4	CASSTGLAGEVWAQYF	TGTGCCAGTAGCACCGGACTAGCGGGAGAGGTCTGGGCGCAGTATTTT
.	TRBJ2-1	.	11	TRBV19	CASSLYNEQFF	TGTGCCAGTTCCCTCTACAATGAGCAGTTCTTC
.	TRBJ1-3	.	10	TRBV21-1	CASPRDTIYF	TGTGCCAGCCCGAGGGACACCATATATTTT
TRBD2	TRBJ2-7	.	13	TRBV19	CASMGGLTYEQYF	TGTGCCAGTATGGGAGGGCTCACCTACGAGCAGTACTTC
.	TRBJ1-6	.	18	TRBV30	CAWRNTGGLHSYNSPLHF	TGTGCCTGGAGGAATACCGGGGGGCTCCACTCCTATAATTCACCCCTCCACTTT
TRBD1	TRBJ1-5	.	15	TRBV28	CASSAPGQGDRPQHF	TGTGCCAGCAGTGCGCCGGGACAGGGAGATCGGCCCCAGCATTTT
TRBD1	TRBJ2-2	.	16	TRBV6-1	CASSGGQGWGTGELFF	TGTGCCAGCAGTGGCGGACAGGGTTGGGGGACCGGGGAGCTGTTTTTT
.	TRBJ1-2	once	14	TRBV28	CASSITGFLYGYTF	TGTGCCAGCAGTATAACAGGTTTCCTCTATGGCTACACCTTC
.	TRBJ2-2	.	13	TRBV7-3	CASSFERAGELFF	TGTGCCAGCAGCTTCGAGAGAGCCGGGGAGCTGTTTTTT
.	TRBJ2-2	.	15	TRBV4-2	CASSQASGVRGELFF	TGTGCCAGCAGCCAAGCCTCGGGAGTTCGCGGGGAGCTGTTTTTT
TRBD2	TRBJ2-7	.	15	TRBV7-9	CASSVTSGTREEQYF	TGTGCCAGCAGCGTCACTAGCGGGACGAGGGAAGAGCAGTACTTC
.	TRBJ2-5	.	13	TRBV18	CASSPPGVETQYF	TGTGCCAGCTCACCTCCAGGGGTAGAGACCCAGTACTTC
TRBD2	TRBJ2-1	.	17	TRBV24-1	CATSDFFGTSGRNEQFF	TGTGCCACCAGTGATTTTTTTGGGACTAGCGGGAGGAATGAGCAGTTCTTC
.	TRBJ1-1	.	12	TRBV3-1/TRBV3-2	CASADLHSEAFF	TGTGCCAGCGCCGATTTGCACTCTGAAGCTTTCTTT
.	TRBJ2-3	once	14	TRBV30	CAWSASSMRDTQYF	TGTGCCTGGAGCGCTTCCAGCATGCGGGATACGCAGTATTTT
TRBD2	TRBJ2-3	.	16	TRBV7-8	CASSPIGEGPRYTQYF	TGTGCCAGCAGCCCAATCGGGGAGGGCCCTCGGTATACGCAGTATTTT
.	TRBJ2-3	.	17	TRBV11-2	CASSPCLSAGNTDTQYF	TGTGCCAGCAGCCCGTGCCTTTCGGCGGGAAACACAGATACGCAGTATTTT
TRBD2	TRBJ2-1	.	12	TRBV28	CASAGVRGEQFF	TGTGCCAGCGCGGGAGTCCGAGGCGAGCAGTTCTTC
.	TRBJ1-5	once	15	TRBV15	CATSRERGGNQPQHF	TGTGCCACCAGCAGAGAAAGGGGGGGTAATCAGCCCCAGCATTTT
.	TRBJ2-5	.	13	TRBV7-9	CASSPSLGETQYF	TGTGCCAGCAGCCCTAGTTTGGGAGAGACCCAGTACTTC
.	TRBJ1-1	once	15	TRBV18	CASSPIYDSRTEAFF	TGTGCCAGCTCACCCATTTACGACAGTAGGACTGAAGCTTTCTTT
.	TRBJ2-5	.	13	TRBV28	CASSRPGGQTQYF	TGTGCCAGCAGCAGACCCGGGGGTCAGACCCAGTACTTC
.	TRBJ2-5	.	14	TRBV5-5	CASSSTGGGETQYF	TGTGCCAGCAGCTCCACAGGGGGAGGGGAGACCCAGTACTTC
.	TRBJ2-3	.	13	TRBV3-1/TRBV3-2	CASSLRGADTQYF	TGTGCCAGCAGCCTCAGGGGTGCAGATACGCAGTATTTT
.	TRBJ2-7	.	12	TRBV3-1/TRBV3-2	CASSQGPYEQYF	TGTGCCAGCAGCCAGGGGCCCTACGAGCAGTACTTC
.	TRBJ1-5	.	13	TRBV14	CASSQDLDQPQHF	TGTGCCAGCAGCCAAGATCTAGATCAGCCCCAGCATTTT
TRBD1	TRBJ2-2	.	18	TRBV27	CASSLRGPRTTNTGELFF	TGTGCCAGCAGTCTGAGGGGGCCGCGCACAACGAACACCGGGGAGCTGTTTTTT
.	TRBJ1-2	.	17	TRBV25-1	CASSEPPGLSPGDGYTF	TGTGCCAGCAGTGAACCCCCCGGCCTCAGCCCAGGCGATGGCTACACCTTC
TRBD1	TRBJ2-2	.	14	TRBV19	CASQQGANTGELFF	TGTGCCAGTCAACAGGGGGCCAACACCGGGGAGCTGTTTTTT
TRBD1	TRBJ2-7	.	17	TRBV14	CASSQDTTGGGKGEQYF	TGTGCCAGCAGCCAAGATACGACAGGGGGCGGGAAGGGAGAGCAGTACTTC
.	TRBJ1-5	.	14	TRBV5-6	CASSFGQLNQPQHF	TGTGCCAGCAGCTTCGGACAGCTAAATCAGCCCCAGCATTTT
.	TRBJ1-4	few	17	TRBV19	CASRRRGLSATNEKLFF	TGTGCCAGCAGGAGGAGAGGCCTCTCTGCAACTAATGAAAAACTGTTTTTT
.	TRBJ1-4	.	16	TRBV7-9	CASSLKGRGSNEKLFF	TGTGCCAGCAGCTTAAAAGGGAGGGGTTCTAATGAAAAACTGTTTTTT
TRBD1	TRBJ1-6	few	13	TRBV6-2/TRBV6-3	CASSPGGRSPLHF	TGTGCCAGCAGTCCAGGGGGCCGTTCACCCCTCCACTTT
.	TRBJ1-1	.	14	TRBV2	CASRDDSVYTEAFF	TGTGCCAGCAGAGACGACAGTGTCTACACTGAAGCTTTCTTT
.	TRBJ2-2	.	15	TRBV23-1	CASSQGTRDTGELFF	TGCGCCAGCAGTCAAGGGACACGGGATACCGGGGAGCTGTTTTTT
.	TRBJ2-5	.	16	TRBV5-6	CASSRLTSSIWETQYF	TGTGCCAGCAGTCGCCTTACTAGCTCTATTTGGGAGACCCAGTACTTC
TRBD1	TRBJ2-1	.	14	TRBV19	CASSTLGGAYEQFF	TGTGCCAGTAGTACATTAGGGGGCGCTTATGAGCAGTTCTTC
.	TRBJ1-2	once	14	TRBV5-1	CASSLDLTGSGYTF	TGCGCCAGCAGCCTAGACTTGACAGGATCTGGCTACACCTTC
.	TRBJ2-7	.	15	TRBV4-3	CASSQVPASSYEQYF	TGCGCCAGCAGCCAAGTGCCCGCGAGCTCCTACGAGCAGTACTTC
.	TRBJ2-3	.	16	TRBV4-3	CASSQDSNFRADTQYF	TGCGCCAGCAGCCAAGATTCGAACTTCAGGGCAGATACGCAGTATTTT
TRBD1	TRBJ2-7	.	14	TRBV7-2	CASSYGTATYEQYF	TGTGCCAGCAGCTACGGGACAGCGACCTACGAGCAGTACTTC
TRBD2	TRBJ2-1	.	14	TRBV27	CASSLGGSSDEQFF	TGTGCCAGCAGTTTGGGAGGGTCATCCGATGAGCAGTTCTTC
.	TRBJ2-2	once	13	TRBV15	CATSRAGTGELFF	TGTGCCACCAGCAGAGCAGGCACCGGGGAGCTGTTTTTT
.	TRBJ2-3	.	12	TRBV12-5	CASAQTGGTQYF	TGTGCTAGTGCTCAAACCGGGGGTACGCAGTATTTT